The T cell receptor (beta chain) under discussion was sequenced for a study of CD8+ T cells in alopecia areata. Regarding the study as a whole: Across lesional scalp, and particularly alopecia totalis/universalis, clonality surpassed that of normal scalp.

This clone has a handful of counts. Its target is not known. This sample's treatment: oral pan-JAK inhibitor, 5-10 mg twice daily. Isolated RNA was reverse transcribed into cDNA used as the sequencing template. Libraries were prepared by immunoSEQ multiplex PCR; TCRdb keeps only in-frame clonotypes and omits some of them. The sample consists of about 90,000 clones, 44% of them appearing once. Germline V CDR1 and CDR2: MNHEY, SMNVEV (reference sequence). V shed 2 bases and J shed 7 bases, with 12 bases lying between them. The CDR3 has 14 residues. The chain combines TRBV27 with TRBJ2-1, with a tentative D call TRBD2 (7 bases). Sample: CD8+ T cells sorted from blood, taken at week 24, from a patient treated with tofacitinib. The TCR was taken from a human donor with alopecia areata. The CDR3, as DNA: TGTGCCAGCAGTTTAGCGGGGGCCTGGAATGAGCAGTTCTTC. It codes for CASSLAGAWNEQFF.